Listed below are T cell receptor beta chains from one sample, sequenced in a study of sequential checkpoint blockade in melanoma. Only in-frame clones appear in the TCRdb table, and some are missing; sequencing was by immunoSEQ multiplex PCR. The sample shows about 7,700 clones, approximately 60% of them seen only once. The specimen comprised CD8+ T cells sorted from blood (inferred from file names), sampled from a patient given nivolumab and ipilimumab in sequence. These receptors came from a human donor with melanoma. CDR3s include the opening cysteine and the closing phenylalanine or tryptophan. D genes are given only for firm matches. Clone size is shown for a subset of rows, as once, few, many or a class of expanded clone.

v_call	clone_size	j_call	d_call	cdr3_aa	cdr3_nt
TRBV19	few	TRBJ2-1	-	CASSTADGNEQFF	TGTGCCAGTAGTACGGCAGACGGGAATGAGCAGTTCTTC
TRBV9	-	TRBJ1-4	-	CASSVAGANEKLFF	TGTGCCAGCAGCGTAGCCGGAGCTAATGAAAAACTGTTTTTT
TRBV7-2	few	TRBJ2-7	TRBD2	CASSRRASGSYEQYF	TGTGCCAGCAGCCGTCGTGCTAGCGGGTCCTACGAGCAGTACTTC
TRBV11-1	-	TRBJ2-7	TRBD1	CASRPTRDRTYEQYF	TGTGCCAGCAGACCAACTCGGGACAGGACCTACGAGCAGTACTTC
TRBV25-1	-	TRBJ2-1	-	CASPVGGKNYNEQFF	TGTGCCAGCCCCGTCGGCGGGAAGAACTACAATGAGCAGTTCTTC
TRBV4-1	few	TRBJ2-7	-	CASSYFSGAEQYF	TGCGCCAGCAGCTATTTTTCTGGGGCCGAGCAGTACTTC
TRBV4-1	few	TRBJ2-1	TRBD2	CASRPTSGNHNEQFF	TGCGCCAGCAGACCCACTAGCGGGAATCACAATGAGCAGTTCTTC
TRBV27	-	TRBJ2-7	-	CASNGGTHPYEQYF	TGTGCCAGCAATGGCGGGACTCATCCCTACGAGCAGTACTTC
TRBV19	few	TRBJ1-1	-	CASSYLSGVSEAFF	TGTGCCAGTAGTTACCTGAGCGGTGTATCTGAAGCTTTCTTT
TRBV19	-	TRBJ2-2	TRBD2	CASQGDYYTGELFF	TGTGCCAGTCAAGGGGACTACTACACCGGGGAGCTGTTTTTT
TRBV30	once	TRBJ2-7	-	CAWSPRVPYEQYF	TGTGCCTGGAGTCCCAGGGTTCCCTACGAGCAGTACTTC
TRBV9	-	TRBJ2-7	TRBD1	CASSATGGPYEQYF	TGTGCCAGCAGCGCGACAGGGGGACCCTACGAGCAGTACTTC
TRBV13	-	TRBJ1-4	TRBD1	CASSGTGDKKLFF	TGTGCCAGCAGCGGGACAGGGGATAAAAAACTGTTTTTT
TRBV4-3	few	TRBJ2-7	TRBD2	CASSLGFGRPSYEQYF	TGCGCCAGCAGCCTTGGATTCGGGAGGCCTTCCTACGAGCAGTACTTC
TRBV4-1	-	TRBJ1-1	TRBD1	CASSQLGQGGLNTEAFF	TGCGCCAGCAGCCAACTTGGACAGGGGGGACTGAACACTGAAGCTTTCTTT
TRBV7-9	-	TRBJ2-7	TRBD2	CASSLLAGAPSYEQYF	TGTGCCAGCAGCCTCCTAGCGGGTGCGCCCTCCTACGAGCAGTACTTC
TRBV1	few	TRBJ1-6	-	CASSLTHRDPPTPLHF	TGCGCCAGCAGCCTTACCCACCGGGATCCACCGACACCCCTCCACTTT
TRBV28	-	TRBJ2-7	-	CASFSSTGGHEQYF	TGTGCCAGCTTCAGTAGCACGGGGGGCCACGAGCAGTACTTC
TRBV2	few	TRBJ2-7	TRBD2	CASNQREDGEQYF	TGTGCCAGCAACCAGCGGGAAGACGGCGAGCAGTACTTC
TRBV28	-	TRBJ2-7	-	CASSLSGHYEQYF	TGTGCCAGCAGTTTGTCAGGGCACTACGAGCAGTACTTC
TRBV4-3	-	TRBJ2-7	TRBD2	CASSQGSLAGAEQYF	TGCGCCAGCAGCCAAGGTTCACTAGCGGGAGCCGAGCAGTACTTC
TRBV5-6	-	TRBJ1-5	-	CASSLGSRGNQPQHF	TGTGCCAGCAGCTTAGGGTCAAGGGGAAATCAGCCCCAGCATTTT